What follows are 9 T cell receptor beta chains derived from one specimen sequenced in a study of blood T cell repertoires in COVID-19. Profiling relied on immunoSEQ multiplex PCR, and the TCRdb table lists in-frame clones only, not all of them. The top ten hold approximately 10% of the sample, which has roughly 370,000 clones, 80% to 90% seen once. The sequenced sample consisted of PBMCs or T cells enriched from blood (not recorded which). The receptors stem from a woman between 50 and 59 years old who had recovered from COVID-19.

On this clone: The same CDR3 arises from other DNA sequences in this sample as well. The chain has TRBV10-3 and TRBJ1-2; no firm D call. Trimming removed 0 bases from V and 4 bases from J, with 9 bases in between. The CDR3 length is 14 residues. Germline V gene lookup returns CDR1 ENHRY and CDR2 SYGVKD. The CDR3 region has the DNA TGTGCCATCAGTGAGTCGGGCGGAGGCTATGGCTACACCTTC. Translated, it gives CAISESGGGYGYTF.

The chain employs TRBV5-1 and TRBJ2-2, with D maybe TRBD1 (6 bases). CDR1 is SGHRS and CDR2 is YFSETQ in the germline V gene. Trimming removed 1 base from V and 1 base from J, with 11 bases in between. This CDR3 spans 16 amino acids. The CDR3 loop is CASSLRSQGNTGELFF. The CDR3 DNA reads TGCGCCAGCAGCTTGAGGTCACAGGGGAACACCGGGGAGCTGTTTTTT.

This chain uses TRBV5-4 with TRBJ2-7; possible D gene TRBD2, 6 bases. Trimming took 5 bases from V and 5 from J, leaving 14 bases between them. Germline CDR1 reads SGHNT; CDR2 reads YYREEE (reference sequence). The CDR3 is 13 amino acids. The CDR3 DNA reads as TGTGCCAGCAGTCCTTGGGACTTGAACGAGCAGTACTTC. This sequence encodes CASSPWDLNEQYF.

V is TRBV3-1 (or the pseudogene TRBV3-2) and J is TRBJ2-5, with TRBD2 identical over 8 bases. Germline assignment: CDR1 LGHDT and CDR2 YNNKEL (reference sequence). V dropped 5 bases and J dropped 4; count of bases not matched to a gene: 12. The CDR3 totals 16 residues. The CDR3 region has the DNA TGTGCCAGCAGCACCGGGACTAGAGCGTTTCCAGAGACCCAGTACTTC. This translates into CASSTGTRAFPETQYF.

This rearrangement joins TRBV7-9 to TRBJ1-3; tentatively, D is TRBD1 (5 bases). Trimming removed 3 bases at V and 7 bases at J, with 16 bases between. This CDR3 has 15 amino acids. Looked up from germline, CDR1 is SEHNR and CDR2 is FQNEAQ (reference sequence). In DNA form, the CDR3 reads TGTGCCAGCAGCTTCTACTCGGGGGGAGGGAACACCATATATTTT. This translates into CASSFYSGGGNTIYF.

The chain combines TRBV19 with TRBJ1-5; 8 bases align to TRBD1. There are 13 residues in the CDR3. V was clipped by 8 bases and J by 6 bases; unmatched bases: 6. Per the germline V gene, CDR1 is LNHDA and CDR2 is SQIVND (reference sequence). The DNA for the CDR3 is TGTGCCAGTGGAGGACAGGGTATTCAGCCCCAGCATTTT. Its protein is CASGGQGIQPQHF.

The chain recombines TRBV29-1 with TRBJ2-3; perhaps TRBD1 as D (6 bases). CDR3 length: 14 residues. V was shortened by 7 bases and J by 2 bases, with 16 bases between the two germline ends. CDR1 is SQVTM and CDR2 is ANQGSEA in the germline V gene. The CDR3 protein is CSADGTFNTDTQYF. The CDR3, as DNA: TGCAGCGCCGACGGGACATTTAACACAGATACGCAGTATTTT.

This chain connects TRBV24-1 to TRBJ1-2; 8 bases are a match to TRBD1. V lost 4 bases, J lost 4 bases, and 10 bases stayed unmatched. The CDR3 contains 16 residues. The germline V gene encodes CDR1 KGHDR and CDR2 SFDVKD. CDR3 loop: CATSDPGQESFYGYTF. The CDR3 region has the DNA TGTGCCACCAGTGACCCGGGACAGGAGTCCTTCTATGGCTACACCTTC.

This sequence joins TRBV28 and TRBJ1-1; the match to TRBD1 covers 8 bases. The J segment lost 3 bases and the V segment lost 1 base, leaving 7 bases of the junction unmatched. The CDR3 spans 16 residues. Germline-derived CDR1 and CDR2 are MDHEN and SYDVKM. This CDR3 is CASSLFQGAVDTEAFF. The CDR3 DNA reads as TGTGCCAGCAGTTTATTCCAGGGGGCAGTGGACACTGAAGCTTTCTTT.